These T cell receptor beta chains were read from a single sample in a study of blood T cell repertoires in COVID-19. The protocol was immunoSEQ multiplex PCR, while the TCRdb copy is restricted to in-frame clones and leaves out a portion. There are 71,000 or so clones in the sample; just over 90% occur only once, and roughly 5% lies in the top ten. The sample comprised peripheral blood. Source of these receptors: a young woman with acute or convalescent COVID-19. The conserved cysteine and the conserved F or W are not part of the CDR3 here. Fields, in order: V gene, J gene, CDR3 protein.

TRBV13	TRBJ2-2	ASSTPGLAGVTGELF
TRBV28	TRBJ2-5	ATRDRGKETQY
TRBV2	TRBJ2-1	ASSEADRMVGEQF
TRBV4-1	TRBJ2-7	ASSQTTSGLSYEQY
TRBV28	TRBJ2-3	ASSLSSGGRTDTQY
TRBV28	TRBJ1-2	ASLDRRASNYGYT
TRBV19	TRBJ1-1	ASSIHRFGNTEAF
TRBV30	TRBJ2-1	AWSVKQGYNEQF
TRBV18	TRBJ2-5	ASSPSEETQY
TRBV14	TRBJ2-7	ASSPYRSGDLY
TRBV27	TRBJ1-1	ASSLGQGRVTEAF
TRBV18	TRBJ2-3	ASSPRARRGTDTQY
TRBV24-1	TRBJ2-7	ATSDGQAGYEQY
TRBV4-1	TRBJ2-4	ASSESRSSGQAPKNIQY
TRBV20-1	TRBJ2-5	SAQRTSQY
TRBV6-4	TRBJ2-5	ASRTSGRARETQY
TRBV19	TRBJ2-3	ASSIRTSGRNTDTQY
TRBV15	TRBJ2-3	ATSPPPSPSGRVQY
TRBV7-2	TRBJ2-3	ASSLDLRETQY
TRBV12-3/TRBV12-4	TRBJ1-2	ASSPTQGGYT
TRBV12-5	TRBJ2-1	ASGFGRGNEQF
TRBV27	TRBJ2-3	ASSFRGTDTQY
TRBV5-6	TRBJ1-2	ASSLMWDSYGYT